This TCR beta chain was found in a study of blood T cell repertoires in COVID-19 (dated by TCRdb to 2018 to 2020). Study-level background: Collaborator samples came from the United States, Italy and Spain and covered acute and convalescent phases of COVID-19. The repertoires were released in a freely available public database meant as a resource for research on the immune response to SARS-CoV-2. The samples were drawn from two sources: the first 160 participants of the ongoing ImmuneRACE study, and over 950 subjects contributed by 6 global collaborators. The prospective study material was composed of cDNA or gDNA derived from T cells, B-cell-depleted T cells, or PBMCs. Where available, HLA class I and class II types were obtained from metadata supplied by the sample provider rather than from assay-based typing. Sample metadata almost always included a de-identified subject ID, COVID-19 status, age in years and sex. Subjects who had been exposed to COVID-19, were actively infected with it, or had recovered from it provided the deeply sampled blood TCRbeta repertoires that made up the dataset.

Each collaborating institution followed its own protocols to collect whole blood in K2EDTA tubes. For TCRbeta analysis, collaborator samples were shipped as frozen whole blood, as isolated PBMCs, or as DNA extracted from either sample type. General conclusions and limits of the study: Clinical and demographic metadata were provided uncurated, with the amount varying by source and participant.

TCRbeta CDR3 regions were amplified from genomic DNA using the immunoSEQ Assay, a bias-controlled multiplex PCR. The authors' pipeline ran thus. Nucleated cell counts per sample were estimated from amplification of reference gene primers within the assay. To quantify the absolute abundance of each unique TCRbeta CDR3 rearrangement, sequence reads were collapsed and filtered. For each sample, productive Simpson clonality was calculated as the square root of Simpson's diversity index across productive rearrangements. What TCRdb holds here is the immuneACCESS table cut down to in-frame rearrangements. Part of the clones is not present; checked against another copy, under half of the missing clones reflect an unresolved V gene, and the others are unexplained. The D gene and trimming were derived from the DNA, and the V and J assignments and clone size from that table. For this sample the table gives about 140,000 clones, of which approximately 88% were detected only once. Of the sample, around 5% falls within the top ten clones.

A remark on this clone: This receptor's antigen is unknown. Base-call qualities are not available, and no considerably larger clone is one nucleotide away.

Sequenced material: peripheral blood. The TCR sequence derives from a human donor in a cohort sampled during active COVID-19.

The DNA sequence is given as TGTGCCAGCAGCTTAGGAATTGGGGGAGGAGACGAGCAGTACTTC. The resulting protein is CASSLGIGGGDEQYF. The chain couples TRBV7-9 to TRBJ2-7; the D gene is perhaps TRBD2, from 6 matching bases. The CDR3 goes from the cysteine to the phenylalanine over 15 residues. Solely the CDR3 DNA is kept, with 45 bases framed from the first base. Based on the germline V gene (reference sequence), the CDR1 and CDR2 sequences are SEHNR and FQNEAQ. V was cut back by 1 base and J by 5 bases, leaving a gap of 15 bases between them.